A single sample is the source of the 10 T cell receptor beta chains below, sequenced in a study of siplizumab effects on memory and regulatory T cells. The table came from immunoSEQ multiplex PCR; TCRdb's copy has only in-frame clones and leaves some out. The table shows more than 90,000 clones, with roughly 91% occurring only once. The sample consisted of non-Treg CD4+ T cells sorted from blood. The origin of the receptors is a human donor in good health.

The rearrangement joins TRBV18 to TRBJ1-1, with a tentative D call TRBD1 (5 bases). Deletions cut 3 bases from V and 1 base from J, with 6 bases between. Germline CDR1 is KGHSH and CDR2 is LQKENI. The CDR3 loop spans 13 amino acids. In DNA, the CDR3 is TGTGCCAGCTCACCGGGACCGAACACTGAAGCTTTCTTT. It yields the protein CASSPGPNTEAFF.

V is TRBV19 and J is TRBJ2-5; D gene uncertain. Germline CDR1 LNHDA, CDR2 SQIVND (reference sequence). With 1 base removed from V and 3 bases from J, the gap between germline ends came to 9 bases. This CDR3 is built from 14 residues. CDR3 residues: CASSIGVLEETQYF. The CDR3 nucleotides are TGTGCCAGTAGTATAGGGGTGTTGGAAGAGACCCAGTACTTC.

The V gene is TRBV4-2, the J gene TRBJ1-5; possibly TRBD1 for D (6 bases). Trimming pared 0 bases from V and 9 bases from J, leaving 21 bases between. This CDR3 is 17 amino acids long. Germline V gene lookup returns CDR1 LGHNA and CDR2 YNFKEQ. This chain's CDR3 is CASSQERGDRPTRPQHF. The CDR3 nucleotides are TGTGCCAGCAGCCAAGAAAGGGGAGACAGGCCTACACGGCCCCAGCATTTT.

CDR3 in DNA: TGTGCCAGCAGTGGGATAGGGGATAATTCACCCCTCCACTTT. This codes for CASSGIGDNSPLHF. The J gene is TRBJ1-6, the V gene TRBV28, with a weak D call TRBD1 (5 bases). Looked up from germline, CDR1 is MDHEN and CDR2 is SYDVKM. Trimming shortened V by 5 bases and J by 5 bases, and 10 bases separated the two germline ends. This CDR3 spans 14 amino acids.

The CDR3 DNA follows: TGTGCCAGCAGCTTAACTGGGACCGGGGAGCTGTTTTTT. Its protein is CASSLTGTGELFF. V usage is TRBV7-2 and J usage is TRBJ2-2; no clear D gene. The CDR3 contains 13 residues. Trimming pared 2 bases from V and 5 bases from J, leaving 6 bases between. Germline CDR1 reads SGHTA; CDR2 reads FQGNSA.

The chain joins TRBV9 to TRBJ2-5, with 10 positions matching TRBD2. Trimming removed 1 base from V and 2 bases from J; junction bases left unmatched: 5. The CDR3 spans 16 residues. Germline CDR1 SGDLS, CDR2 YYNGEE. The CDR3 nucleotides are TGTGCCAGCAGCGTAAGCGCTAGCGGGAGTCAAGAGACCCAGTACTTC. Its translation is CASSVSASGSQETQYF.

V gene TRBV27 combines with J gene TRBJ1-1; D unclear. In germline, CDR1 is MNHEY, CDR2 SMNVEV (reference sequence). The CDR3 loop spans 17 amino acids. The V end was cut by 2 bases, the J end by 1 base, with 17 bases between. The CDR3 coding sequence is TGTGCCAGCAGTTTAGGCCCAAGCATAAGAAAGAACACTGAAGCTTTCTTT. This sequence encodes CASSLGPSIRKNTEAFF.

The CDR3 is CSVSKEGGKNTEAFF. CDR3 in DNA: TGCAGCGTGTCTAAGGAGGGGGGGAAGAACACTGAAGCTTTCTTT. This chain uses TRBV29-1 with TRBJ1-1; a weak D match, TRBD1 (6 bases). The V gene's germline CDR1 is SQVTM and CDR2 ANQGSEA. The CDR3 loop spans 15 amino acids. With 6 bases removed from V and 1 base from J, the gap between germline ends came to 18 bases.

This rearrangement joins TRBV29-1 to TRBJ1-1; TRBD1 might be the D (5 bases). The V end was cut by 4 bases, the J end by 1 base, with 10 bases between. From germline, CDR1 is SQVTM and CDR2 ANQGSEA. CDR3 length: 13 residues. The CDR3 nucleotides read TGCAGCGTTGCAGACAGTCGGAACACTGAAGCTTTCTTT. Protein sequence: CSVADSRNTEAFF.

The V gene is TRBV4-2, the J gene TRBJ1-5; a weak D match, TRBD1 (6 bases). The CDR3 is made up of 16 amino acids. Germline V gives CDR1 LGHNA, CDR2 YNFKEQ. V dropped 0 bases and J dropped 6 bases, with 15 bases sitting between them. The CDR3, as DNA: TGTGCCAGCAGCCAAGATTCTGTTACAGGGAGTCAGCCCCAGCATTTT. It is translated as CASSQDSVTGSQPQHF.